This T cell receptor beta chain stems from a study of control samples from healthy donors and cancer patients. The CDR3 sequence is 12 residues long. The V gene's germline CDR1 is MGHDK and CDR2 SYGVNS. The V and J ends lost 1 base and 10 bases respectively, with 10 bases between them. Sequencing used immunoSEQ multiplex PCR; TCRdb keeps in-frame clones, though not all of them. Among 150,000 or so clones listed, 85% to 95% were seen once. The TCR comes from a man in his 60s with colorectal cancer. The sample consisted of PBMCs. This chain connects TRBV25-1 to TRBJ1-1, with D unresolved. The CDR3 DNA reads as TGTGCCAGCAGTGAATTGAAGGGAGGAGCTTTCTTT. Protein product: CASSELKGGAFF.